A selection of T cell receptor beta chains follows, all from one sample in a study of cytomegalovirus exposure and HLA in healthy donors. Generated by immunoSEQ multiplex PCR, the TCRdb table keeps only in-frame clones and is missing some. The sample holds about 160,000 clones, about 65% seen once. The sample was PBMCs. These receptor sequences come from a man between 35 and 55 years old in good health and CMV-seropositive. CDR3s include the opening cysteine and the closing phenylalanine or tryptophan. The D gene is left open where the match is weak. Size is omitted from some rows. Given values are once, few, many or a class for expanded clones.

cdr3_nt cdr3_aa clone_size j_call v_call d_call
TGCAGCGTTGGGACAGGGGGTGGGGAGCTGTTTTTT CSVGTGGGELFF NA TRBJ2-2 TRBV29-1 TRBD1
TGTGCCAGTACTCAGGTCAGGCCCGCGAACACCGGGGAGCTGTTTTTT CASTQVRPANTGELFF NA TRBJ2-2 TRBV19 NA
TGTGCCAGCAGCCAAGGGGCTGGTAACAATGAGCAGTTCTTC CASSQGAGNNEQFF few TRBJ2-1 TRBV4-2 NA
TGTGCCAGCAATTGGGGCAGGGGGCAGGAGGCTTTCTTT CASNWGRGQEAFF NA TRBJ1-1 TRBV6-5 TRBD1
TGTGCCAGCAGTGAATCCACCTACAATGAGCAGTTCTTC CASSESTYNEQFF NA TRBJ2-1 TRBV25-1 NA
TGTGCCATCAGGGCATCCGGGACAGGGGATTCACCCCTCCACTTT CAIRASGTGDSPLHF NA TRBJ1-6 TRBV10-3 TRBD1
TGTGCCAGCAGACCTCATACAGGGTTTAGTGAAGCTTTCTTT CASRPHTGFSEAFF once TRBJ1-1 TRBV6-5 NA
TGTGCCAGCGCTAACCGGGAGGTCCACAATGAGCAGTTCTTC CASANREVHNEQFF NA TRBJ2-1 TRBV27 TRBD2
TGTGCCAGCAGCGTAGAGGAGGGGCGCATGAACGAGCAGTACTTC CASSVEEGRMNEQYF NA TRBJ2-7 TRBV9 NA
TGCGCCAGCAGCAGGACAGGAGTTAACTATGGCTACACCTTC CASSRTGVNYGYTF NA TRBJ1-2 TRBV4-3 TRBD1
TGTGCCAGCAGTTACTCGAGGTTGAGCTCTGGAAACACCATATATTTT CASSYSRLSSGNTIYF NA TRBJ1-3 TRBV6-5 NA
TGTGCCAGCAGCCTCGTCTTGTCCTACGAGCAGTACTTC CASSLVLSYEQYF NA TRBJ2-7 TRBV7-2 NA
TGTGCCTGGAGTGTACTTGGAAACACCATATATTTT CAWSVLGNTIYF NA TRBJ1-3 TRBV30 NA
TGTGCCAGCAGCGTTACAGGGGGCGCAGGATATGGCTACACCTTC CASSVTGGAGYGYTF NA TRBJ1-2 TRBV7-2 TRBD1
TGTGCCAGCAGCGTAGGGGGCGGGGGGGCAACTAATGAAAAACTGTTTTTT CASSVGGGGATNEKLFF once TRBJ1-4 TRBV9 NA
TGCAGCGTTGACAGGGAATCCCCTGAAGCTTTCTTT CSVDRESPEAFF NA TRBJ1-1 TRBV29-1 NA
TGTGCCAGCAGCTTGGAAAGGTTCGCGGGAGGGGGATACAATGAGCAGTTCTTC CASSLERFAGGGYNEQFF NA TRBJ2-1 TRBV5-6 TRBD2
TGTGCCAGCAGCGTAGTGGTCAGCGGGGGGGCCCACAATGAGCAGTTCTTC CASSVVVSGGAHNEQFF NA TRBJ2-1 TRBV9 TRBD2
TGTGCCAGCTCTCGTTATACCGGGACAGGGCTCAGCAATGAGCAGTTCTTC CASSRYTGTGLSNEQFF NA TRBJ2-1 TRBV18 TRBD1
TGTGCCAGCAGTCGTTCCCGGGTGGGTGAGCAGTTCTTC CASSRSRVGEQFF once TRBJ2-1 TRBV7-6 NA
TGTGCCATCAAGGGGGAACAGGGCCCTGGAAACACCATATATTTT CAIKGEQGPGNTIYF few TRBJ1-3 TRBV10-3 NA
TGCAGCGTTGTTGGGGGAGGATGGACTGAAGCTTTCTTT CSVVGGGWTEAFF few TRBJ1-1 TRBV29-1 NA
TGTGCCACCCGAGGGCAAGCGTACTACGAGCAGTACTTC CATRGQAYYEQYF NA TRBJ2-7 TRBV28 NA
TGTGCCAGCAGTTTTAACAGCCATTCACCCCTCCACTTT CASSFNSHSPLHF NA TRBJ1-6 TRBV27 NA
TGCGCCAGCAGCTGGGGATTAGCGGGACTCCCCAGGAGCTCCTATAATTCACCCCTCCACTTT CASSWGLAGLPRSSYNSPLHF few TRBJ1-6 TRBV4-3 NA
TGTGCCAGTAGTATAGATCGCCACAGGGCGTCAGGGGAGCTGTTTTTT CASSIDRHRASGELFF NA TRBJ2-2 TRBV19 NA
TGCGCCAGCAGCCCGGGGTCCACAGATACGCAGTATTTT CASSPGSTDTQYF NA TRBJ2-3 TRBV4-1 NA
TGTGCCAGCAGCTTAGGCCTCGGACTGAGTACAATGAGGCAGTTCTTC CASSLGLGLSTMRQFF NA TRBJ2-1 TRBV7-2 NA
TGTGCCAGCAGCCTCTTAGGGGGTAGCGCAGATACGCAGTATTTT CASSLLGGSADTQYF NA TRBJ2-3 TRBV7-3 NA